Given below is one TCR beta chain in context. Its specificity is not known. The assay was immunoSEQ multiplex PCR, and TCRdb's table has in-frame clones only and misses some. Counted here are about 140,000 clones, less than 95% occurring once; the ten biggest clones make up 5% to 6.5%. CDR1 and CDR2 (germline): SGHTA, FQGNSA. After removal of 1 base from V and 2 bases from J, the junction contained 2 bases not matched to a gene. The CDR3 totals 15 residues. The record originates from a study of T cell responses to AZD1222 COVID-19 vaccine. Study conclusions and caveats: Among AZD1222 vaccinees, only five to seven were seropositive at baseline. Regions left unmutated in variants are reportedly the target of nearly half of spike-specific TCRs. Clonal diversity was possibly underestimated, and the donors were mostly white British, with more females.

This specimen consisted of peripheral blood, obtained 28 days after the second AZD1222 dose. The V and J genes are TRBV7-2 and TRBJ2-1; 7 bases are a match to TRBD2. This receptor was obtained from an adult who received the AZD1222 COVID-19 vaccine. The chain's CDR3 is CASSLVSGPYNEQFF. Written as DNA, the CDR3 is TGTGCCAGCAGCTTAGTTAGCGGGCCCTACAATGAGCAGTTCTTC.